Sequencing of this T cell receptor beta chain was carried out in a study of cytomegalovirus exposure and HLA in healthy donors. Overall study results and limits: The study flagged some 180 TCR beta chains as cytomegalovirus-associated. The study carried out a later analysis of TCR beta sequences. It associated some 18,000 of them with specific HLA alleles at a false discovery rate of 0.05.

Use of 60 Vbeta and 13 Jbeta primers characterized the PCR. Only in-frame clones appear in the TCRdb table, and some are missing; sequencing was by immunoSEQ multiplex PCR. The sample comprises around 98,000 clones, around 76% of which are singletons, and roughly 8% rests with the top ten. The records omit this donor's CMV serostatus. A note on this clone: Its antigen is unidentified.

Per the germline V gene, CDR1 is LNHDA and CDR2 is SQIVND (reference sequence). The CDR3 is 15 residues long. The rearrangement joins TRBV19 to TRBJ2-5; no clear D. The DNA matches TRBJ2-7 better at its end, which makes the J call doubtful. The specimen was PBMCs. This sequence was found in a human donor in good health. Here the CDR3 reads CASSIFGSSSYEQYF. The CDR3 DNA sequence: TGTGCCAGTAGTATTTTCGGTTCTAGCTCCTACGAGCAGTACTTC.